Sequencing of this T cell receptor beta chain was carried out in a study of T cells after yellow fever vaccination. Study-wide findings and caveats: It was a weaker secondary response, yet one that peaked faster, at day 5 versus 15.

Turning to this clonotype: As yet, its antigen is unknown.

For TCR, cDNA came from 5'RACE template switching, which added a universal primer site and UMIs. Via MiXCR, TCRdb re-called the 5' RACE reads, giving one row per CDR3 protein. Of a few hundred thousand distinct CDR3 sequences listed, 4.1% are singletons. CDR3 length equals 15 residues. Deletions cut 0 bases from V and 1 base from J, with 9 bases between. Sequencing was performed on PBMCs, taken 5 days after the yellow fever booster vaccination. The V gene is TRBV12-3 or TRBV12-4, the J gene TRBJ1-1, with D unresolved. The sequence was obtained from a man aged 18 to 29 who received the YFV17D yellow fever vaccine. The CDR3 sequence is CASSLAGQPNTEAFF. CDR3 nucleotide sequence: TGTGCCAGCAGTTTAGCTGGGCAGCCGAACACTGAAGCTTTCTTT.